At least ten counts were recorded for the clone carrying this T cell receptor (beta chain). Losses at the gene ends were 4 bases for V and 3 bases for J; bases not matched to a gene: 2. Germline values: CDR1 SGHKS, CDR2 YYEKEE (reference sequence). The CDR3 loop spans 16 amino acids. A single record per CDR3 protein comes from TCRdb applying MiXCR to the RT-PCR reads. The repertoire has about 680,000 distinct CDR3 sequences, about 14% of them found once; the top ten carry roughly 3.6%. The sequenced sample was memory CD4+ T cells from blood. This clonotype was sampled from a female donor in good health, serving as a healthy control. This chain links TRBV5-5 with TRBJ2-3, with 16 bases lining up with TRBD2. CDR3 coding DNA: TGTGCCAGCAGCGAGGGACTAGCGGGGGGGACAGATACGCAGTATTTT. It specifies CASSEGLAGGTDTQYF.